The T cell receptor beta chain under discussion was sequenced for a study of shared clonotypes between healthy human individuals. As for the study in general: Aged 18 to 49, the donors were two women and a few men. Per-donor plates numbered three CD4 naive, three CD4 memory, two CD8 naive and one CD8 memory. Study results and caveats: It was observed that 5% to 6% of naive CD4 clonotypes were shared across a handful of donors.

This clone was observed a few times. What it recognizes is unknown. With 0 bases clipped from V and 6 bases from J, the junction kept 7 bases outside the gene matches. Looked up from germline, CDR1 is SGHRS and CDR2 is YFSETQ. This CDR3 has 15 residues. As handled by the study authors: Filtering differed, since immunoSEQ gave only junction sequences and no quality scores. Method: immunoSEQ multiplex PCR; TCRdb's copy keeps in-frame clones and lacks some. D and trimming were read from the DNA, whereas the V and J calls and clone size are those reported in that table. The sample lists 550,000 to 850,000 clones; around two thirds were seen once.

Sequenced input: memory CD4+ T cells sorted from blood. Documented subset: CD45RA-negative fraction. The sequence came from a young woman in good health. The chain joins TRBV5-1 to TRBJ2-5, with 8 bases aligning to TRBD1. The DNA for the CDR3 is TGCGCCAGCAGCTTGGCGGACAGGGACGCGCAGACCCAGTACTTC. It yields the protein CASSLADRDAQTQYF.